This TCR beta chain was retrieved from a study of CD8+CD57+ T cells in acquired aplastic anemia. Only patients with CD8+CD57+ cell expansion on flow cytometry were chosen for sequencing. Study findings and constraints: The study identified roughly 31 CD8+ CDR3 sequences shared by patients and controls. Patients were compared with controls for CD8+ Simpson's diversity, and no significant difference emerged.

In the case of this clonotype: Its target is not known.

From germline, CDR1 is WNHNN and CDR2 SYGVQD (reference sequence). V gave up 6 bases and J gave up 5 bases, with 16 bases separating them. This CDR3 comprises 14 residues. TCR beta VDJ and CDR3 profiles were obtained from a genomic DNA template. TCRdb ran MiXCR on the reads and lists one entry per CDR3 protein. The data contain around 180,000 distinct CDR3 sequences, roughly 50% of them singletons. Sequenced material: sorted CD4+, CD8+, or CD8+CD57+ T cells (not recorded which) from PBMCs. This chain links TRBV10-1 with TRBJ1-1, with TRBD1 as a possible D gene (6 bases). The clonotype comes from a human donor with aplastic anemia. The CDR3 coding sequence is TGCGCCAGCAGCCCTACAGGGTCGGGAACTGAAGCTTTCTTT. Translated: CASSPTGSGTEAFF.